The 21 T cell receptor beta chains listed next were all sequenced from one sample in a study of OX40 agonist ivuxolimab in advanced cancers. Clones were read by immunoSEQ multiplex PCR, and TCRdb kept only the in-frame ones, dropping some. The sample yields about 46,000 clones, approximately 88% seen once. Sequencing used CD4+ or CD8+ T cells sorted from blood, obtained in a trial of the OX40 agonist ivuxolimab. The receptors originated from an adult with an advanced solid tumor such as melanoma, head and neck, liver or kidney cancer.

This chain links TRBV7-9 with TRBJ1-3; 7 bases are a match to TRBD1. Germline loops: CDR1 SEHNR, CDR2 FQNEAQ (reference sequence). The CDR3 length is 15 residues. The V segment lost 4 bases and the J segment 0 bases; nucleotides outside the gene matches: 3. The CDR3 reads CASSSGTASGNTIYF. The CDR3 DNA reads as TGTGCCAGCAGCTCCGGGACAGCCTCTGGAAACACCATATATTTT.

This clone was seen a few times. The genes are TRBV5-4 and TRBJ2-6; D is ambiguous. The CDR3 covers 17 residues. The ends were cut back, 0 bases at V and 1 base at J, with 11 bases in the middle. CDR1 is SGHNT, CDR2 YYREEE, per germline (reference sequence). The DNA of the CDR3 is TGTGCCAGCAGCTTGGCCTACGCCCAGTCTGGGGCCAACGTCCTGACTTTC. Its translation is CASSLAYAQSGANVLTF.

V usage is TRBV5-4 and J usage is TRBJ2-1; the match to TRBD2 covers 10 bases. CDR3 length: 16 amino acids. Looked up from germline, CDR1 is SGHNT and CDR2 is YYREEE (reference sequence). The V and J ends lost 4 bases and 10 bases, in that order; junction bases with no gene match: 14. The CDR3: CASSPPPSGRVVEQFF. DNA of the CDR3: TGTGCCAGCAGCCCACCCCCTAGCGGGAGAGTAGTGGAGCAGTTCTTC. The full variable domain, rest sourced from reference TRBV5-4 and TRBJ2-1, is ETGVTQSPTHLIKTRGQQVTLRCSSQSGHNTVSWYQQALGQGPQFIFQYYREEENGRGNFPPRFSGLQFPNYSSELNVNALELDDSALYLCASSPPPSGRVVEQFFGPGTRLTVL.

The chain carries TRBV23-1 and TRBJ2-5; D is unresolved. TRBV23-1 is an ORF, and what it does is uncertain. CDR3 size: 14 residues. Trimming took 0 bases from V and 4 from J, leaving 9 bases between them. The CDR3 DNA reads TGCGCCAGCAGTCAATCGAACCCAGGAGAGACCCAGTACTTC. Translated, it gives CASSQSNPGETQYF.

J is TRBJ2-2 and V is TRBV5-1; D uncertain. V lost 4 bases, J lost 2 bases, and 18 bases lay in between. CDR1 and CDR2 from the germline V gene are SGHRS and YFSETQ. The CDR3 has 17 residues. The CDR3: CASSAVGHIINTGELFF. The DNA for the CDR3 is TGCGCCAGCAGCGCAGTTGGGCACATAATTAACACCGGGGAGCTGTTTTTT.

In its sample, this clone is medium-sized. The chain recombines TRBV9 with TRBJ2-5; tentative D call: TRBD1 (6 bases). Germline assignment: CDR1 SGDLS and CDR2 YYNGEE. The CDR3 contains 15 residues. V dropped 4 bases and J dropped 5 bases, with 18 bases sitting between them. Written as DNA, the CDR3 is TGTGCCAGCAGCTTGTGGACAGCCCCTTCTGAGACCCAGTACTTC. It translates to CASSLWTAPSETQYF.

The V and J genes are TRBV9 and TRBJ1-1; tentatively, D is TRBD1 (6 bases). CDR1 is SGDLS and CDR2 is YYNGEE in the germline V gene. V lost 3 bases and J 0 bases, leaving 18 bases between the germline ends. CDR3 length: 17 residues. The DNA for the CDR3 is TGTGCCAGCAGCGACAACTTGAACAGGGCCCTGAACACTGAAGCTTTCTTT. It yields the protein CASSDNLNRALNTEAFF. Filled out from reference TRBV9 and TRBJ1-1, the complete variable domain reads DSGVTQTPKHLITATGQRVTLRCSPRSGDLSVYWYQQSLDQGLQFLIQYYNGEERAKGNILERFSAQQFPDLHSELNLSSLELGDSALYFCASSDNLNRALNTEAFFGQGTRLTVV.

CDR3 DNA sequence: TGTGCCAGCAGGCGGGACAGTACCTACGAGCAGTACTTC. Protein: CASRRDSTYEQYF. This chain links TRBV2 with TRBJ2-7, with D perhaps matching TRBD1 (7 bases). V was shortened by 6 bases and J by 2 bases, with 11 bases between the two germline ends. Per germline, CDR1 SNHLY and CDR2 FYNNEI. The CDR3 contains 13 residues.

This chain uses TRBV28 with TRBJ1-3; no definite D call. The length of the CDR3 is 15 residues. Germline V gives CDR1 MDHEN, CDR2 SYDVKM. V lost 5 bases and J lost 6, with 17 bases in between. This CDR3 is CASSAQTGAVNTIYF. In DNA form, the CDR3 reads TGTGCCAGCAGTGCACAGACTGGAGCGGTAAACACCATATATTTT.

This clone is a singleton in its sample. The gene calls are TRBV5-1 and TRBJ2-1, with 10 bases fitting TRBD2. The V gene's germline CDR1 is SGHRS and CDR2 YFSETQ. The V and J ends lost 3 bases and 5 bases, in that order; junction bases with no gene match: 8. The length of the CDR3 is 16 residues. The CDR3 nucleotides read TGCGCCAGCAGCTCTCTCAGCGGGAGGGGCAACAATGAGCAGTTCTTC. It codes for CASSSLSGRGNNEQFF.

The chain employs TRBV11-2 and TRBJ2-5, with D maybe TRBD1 (5 bases). With 0 bases removed from V and 1 base from J, the gap between germline ends came to 9 bases. The CDR3 runs to 15 residues. Germline V gene sequence: CDR1 SGHAT, CDR2 FQNNGV. The CDR3 loop reads CASSLEGVTQETQYF. DNA for the CDR3: TGTGCCAGCAGCTTAGAAGGGGTAACCCAAGAGACCCAGTACTTC.

The CDR3 DNA sequence: TGCGCCAGCAGCGGGGGGACTAGCGTTCCAGGGGATACGCAGTATTTT. Translated, it gives CASSGGTSVPGDTQYF. V is TRBV5-1 and J is TRBJ2-3, with 10 bases identical to TRBD2. The V segment lost 4 bases and the J segment 6 bases; nucleotides outside the gene matches: 11. This CDR3 spans 16 amino acids. From germline, CDR1 is SGHRS and CDR2 YFSETQ.

This clone was found once. This chain connects TRBV7-8 to TRBJ2-1; TRBD2 matches 10 bases. The CDR3 extends over 18 amino acids. Germline CDR1 SGHVS, CDR2 FQNEAQ. V trimming: 2 bases; J trimming: 2 bases; junction bases outside the gene matches: 9. The CDR3 DNA sequence: TGTGCCAGCAGCTTACTCTTTAGACTAGCGGGCGCCTACAATGAGCAGTTCTTC. Protein product: CASSLLFRLAGAYNEQFF.

This clone was detected only a few times. This chain connects TRBV5-1 to TRBJ2-4; tentatively, D is TRBD1 (6 bases). The CDR3 has 15 residues. V lost 1 base to trimming and J lost 8 bases, with 16 bases between them. The V gene's germline CDR1 is SGHRS and CDR2 YFSETQ. In DNA form, the CDR3 reads TGCGCCAGCAGCTTGAGGGCAGGGGAGAGTGACATTCAGTACTTC. Residues: CASSLRAGESDIQYF. The entire variable domain, with the rest obtained from reference TRBV5-1 and TRBJ2-4, is as follows: KAGVTQTPRYLIKTRGQQVTLSCSPISGHRSVSWYQQTPGQGLQFLFEYFSETQRNKGNFPGRFSGRQFSNSRSEMNVSTLELGDSALYLCASSLRAGESDIQYFGAGTRLSVL.

The genes are TRBV11-2 and TRBJ1-5, with no clear D. Trimming cost V 3 bases and J 11 bases, with 11 bases left between them. In germline, CDR1 is SGHAT, CDR2 FQNNGV. CDR3 length equals 12 residues. The CDR3 sequence is CASSLEGRAQHF. The CDR3 DNA follows: TGTGCCAGCAGCTTGGAGGGTAGGGCCCAGCATTTT.

V and J are TRBV11-1 and TRBJ2-7; 8 bases map to TRBD1. The CDR3 is made up of 13 amino acids. CDR1 and CDR2 from the germline V gene are SGHAT and FQDESV (reference sequence). V shed 4 bases, J shed 4 bases, and the junction held 3 bases outside the gene matches. CDR3 nucleotides: TGTGCCAGCAGCTGGACAGGGCGATACGAGCAGTACTTC. The encoded protein is CASSWTGRYEQYF.

V is TRBV6-6 and J is TRBJ2-7, with TRBD1 identical over 9 bases. CDR3 size: 14 residues. Germline CDR1 MNHNY, CDR2 SVGAGI (reference sequence). After removal of 11 bases from V and 3 bases from J, the junction contained 11 bases not matched to a gene. Here the CDR3 reads CAARTGASSYEQYF. The CDR3 DNA sequence: TGTGCCGCGAGGACAGGGGCCTCTAGCTACGAGCAGTACTTC.

The rearrangement links TRBV19 to TRBJ1-5; possibly TRBD1 for D (5 bases). The germline V and J ends were trimmed by 11 bases and 0 bases, with 11 bases remaining between them. The CDR3 contains 13 residues. CDR1 is LNHDA, CDR2 SQIVND, per germline (reference sequence). In DNA, the CDR3 is TGTGCCGGCGGGACGGATAGCAATCAGCCCCAGCATTTT. This translates into CAGGTDSNQPQHF.

J is TRBJ1-6 and V is TRBV5-1; the D gene is possibly TRBD1 (5 bases). V shed 0 bases and J shed 12 bases, with 10 bases lying between them. This CDR3 has 13 residues. Looked up from germline, CDR1 is SGHRS and CDR2 is YFSETQ. CDR3 nucleotide sequence: TGCGCCAGCAGCTTGGCAGGGTGGGGACCCCTCCACTTT. Protein product: CASSLAGWGPLHF.

The sample holds a few counts of this clone. Here the CDR3 reads CATAKGQLYEQYF. CDR3 DNA sequence: TGTGCCACCGCTAAGGGACAGCTCTACGAGCAGTACTTC. The chain combines TRBV6-1 with TRBJ2-7; 7 bases map to TRBD1. With V trimmed by 10 bases and J by 3 bases, 9 bases remained unmatched. The germline gives CDR1 MNHNS, CDR2 SASEGT. The CDR3 is 13 amino acids.

The chain has TRBV5-4 and TRBJ2-6; perhaps TRBD1 as D (5 bases). V was pared by 4 bases and J by 1 base, with 9 bases between. The CDR3 runs 15 residues. Looked up from germline, CDR1 is SGHNT and CDR2 is YYREEE (reference sequence). The CDR3 protein is CASSLQGSGANVLTF. CDR3 bases: TGTGCCAGCAGCCTCCAGGGATCTGGGGCCAACGTCCTGACTTTC. Supplemented by reference TRBV5-4 and TRBJ2-6, the full variable domain reads ETGVTQSPTHLIKTRGQQVTLRCSSQSGHNTVSWYQQALGQGPQFIFQYYREEENGRGNFPPRFSGLQFPNYSSELNVNALELDDSALYLCASSLQGSGANVLTFGAGSRLTVL.